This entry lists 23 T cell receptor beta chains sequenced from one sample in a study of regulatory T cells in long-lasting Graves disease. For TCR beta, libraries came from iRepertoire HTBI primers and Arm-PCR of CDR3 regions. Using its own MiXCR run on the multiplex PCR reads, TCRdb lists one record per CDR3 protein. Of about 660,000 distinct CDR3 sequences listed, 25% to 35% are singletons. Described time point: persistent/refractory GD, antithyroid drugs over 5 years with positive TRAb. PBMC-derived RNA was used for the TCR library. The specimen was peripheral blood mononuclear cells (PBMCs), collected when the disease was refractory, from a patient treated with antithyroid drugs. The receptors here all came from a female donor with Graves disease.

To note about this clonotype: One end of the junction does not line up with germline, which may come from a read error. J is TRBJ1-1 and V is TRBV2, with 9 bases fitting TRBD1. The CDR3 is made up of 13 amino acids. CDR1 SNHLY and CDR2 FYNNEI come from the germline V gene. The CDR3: CASSRDRDTETFF. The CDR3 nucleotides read TGTGCCAGCAGCCGGGACAGGGACACTGAAACTTTCTTT.

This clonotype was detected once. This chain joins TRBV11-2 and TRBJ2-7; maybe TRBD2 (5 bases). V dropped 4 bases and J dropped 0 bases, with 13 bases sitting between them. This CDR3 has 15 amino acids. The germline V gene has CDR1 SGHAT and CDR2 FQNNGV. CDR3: CASSSKAESSYEQYF. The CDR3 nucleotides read TGTGCCAGCAGCTCCAAAGCGGAGAGCTCCTACGAGCAGTACTTC.

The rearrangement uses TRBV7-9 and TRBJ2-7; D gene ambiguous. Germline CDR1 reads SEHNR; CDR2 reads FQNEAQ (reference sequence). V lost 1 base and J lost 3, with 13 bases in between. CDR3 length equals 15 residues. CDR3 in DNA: TGTGCCAGCAGCTTAGACAATCCCGAGATCTACGAGCAGTACTTC. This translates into CASSLDNPEIYEQYF.

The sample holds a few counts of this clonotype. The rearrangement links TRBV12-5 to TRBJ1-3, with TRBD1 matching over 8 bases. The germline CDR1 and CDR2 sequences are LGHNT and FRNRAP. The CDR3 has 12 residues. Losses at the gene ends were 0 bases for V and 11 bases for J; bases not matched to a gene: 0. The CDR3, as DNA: TGTGCTAGTGGTTTGGTCAGGGGGCCCATATATTTT. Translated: CASGLVRGPIYF.

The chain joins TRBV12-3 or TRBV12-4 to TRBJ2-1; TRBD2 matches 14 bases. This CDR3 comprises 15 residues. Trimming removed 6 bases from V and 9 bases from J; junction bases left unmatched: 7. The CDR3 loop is CASRTGTSGSGEQFF. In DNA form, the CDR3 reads TGTGCCAGCAGAACCGGGACTAGCGGGAGTGGTGAGCAGTTCTTC.

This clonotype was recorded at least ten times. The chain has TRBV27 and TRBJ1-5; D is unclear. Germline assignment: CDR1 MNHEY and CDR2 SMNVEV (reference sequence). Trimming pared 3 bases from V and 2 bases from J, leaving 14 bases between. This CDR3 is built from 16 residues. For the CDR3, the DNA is TGTGCCAGCAGTTTCTCGGGAAATTATGGCAATCAGCCCCAGCATTTT. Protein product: CASSFSGNYGNQPQHF.

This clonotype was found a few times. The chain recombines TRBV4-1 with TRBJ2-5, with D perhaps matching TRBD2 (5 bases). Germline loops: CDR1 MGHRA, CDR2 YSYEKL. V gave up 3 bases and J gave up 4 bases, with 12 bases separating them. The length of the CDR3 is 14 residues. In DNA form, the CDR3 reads TGCGCCAGCAGCCAGTTAGCGACGGGAGAGACCCAGTACTTC. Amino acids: CASSQLATGETQYF.

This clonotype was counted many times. The DNA for the CDR3 is TGCAGTGCGACCGGGACAGGGGCACGTGAAAAACTGTTTTTT. This gives the protein CSATGTGAREKLFF. V and J are TRBV20-1 and TRBJ1-4; 10 nucleotides agree with TRBD1. The germline CDR1 and CDR2 sequences are DFQATT and SNEGSKA (reference sequence). CDR3 length: 14 residues. Trimming at V came to 6 bases and at J to 7 bases, leaving 8 bases not matched to a gene.

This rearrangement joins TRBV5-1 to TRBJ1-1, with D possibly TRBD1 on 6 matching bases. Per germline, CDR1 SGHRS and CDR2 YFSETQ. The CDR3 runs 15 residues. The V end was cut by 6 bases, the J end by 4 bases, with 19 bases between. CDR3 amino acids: CASTRDKTLGTEAFF. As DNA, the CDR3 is TGCGCCAGCACCAGGGACAAAACCTTGGGCACTGAAGCTTTCTTT.

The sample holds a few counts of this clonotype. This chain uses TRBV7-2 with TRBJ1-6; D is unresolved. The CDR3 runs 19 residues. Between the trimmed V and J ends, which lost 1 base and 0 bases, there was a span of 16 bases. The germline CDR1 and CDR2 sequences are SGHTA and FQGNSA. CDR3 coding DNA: TGTGCCAGCAGCTTAGTCCAAGTTGGGTTGAGCTCCTATAATTCACCCCTCCACTTT. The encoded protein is CASSLVQVGLSSYNSPLHF.

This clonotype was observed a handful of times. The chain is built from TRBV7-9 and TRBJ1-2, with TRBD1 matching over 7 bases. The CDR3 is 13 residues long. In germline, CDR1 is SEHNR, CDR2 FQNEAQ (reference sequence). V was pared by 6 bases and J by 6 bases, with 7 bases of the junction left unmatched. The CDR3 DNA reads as TGTGCCAGCAGACAAACAGGGGCGGATGGCTACACCTTC. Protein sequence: CASRQTGADGYTF.

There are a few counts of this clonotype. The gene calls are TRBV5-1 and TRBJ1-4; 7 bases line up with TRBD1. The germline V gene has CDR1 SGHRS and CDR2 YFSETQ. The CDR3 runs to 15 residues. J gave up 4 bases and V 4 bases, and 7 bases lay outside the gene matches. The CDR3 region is CASSPQDRFNEKLFF. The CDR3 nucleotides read TGCGCCAGCAGCCCGCAGGACAGGTTTAATGAAAAACTGTTTTTT.

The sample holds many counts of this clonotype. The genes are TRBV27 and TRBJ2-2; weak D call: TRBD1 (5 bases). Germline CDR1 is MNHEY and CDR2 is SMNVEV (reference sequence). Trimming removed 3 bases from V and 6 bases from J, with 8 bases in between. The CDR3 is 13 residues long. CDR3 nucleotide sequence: TGTGCCAGCAGTTTGGCAGGGTCCGGGGAGCTGTTTTTT. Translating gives CASSLAGSGELFF.

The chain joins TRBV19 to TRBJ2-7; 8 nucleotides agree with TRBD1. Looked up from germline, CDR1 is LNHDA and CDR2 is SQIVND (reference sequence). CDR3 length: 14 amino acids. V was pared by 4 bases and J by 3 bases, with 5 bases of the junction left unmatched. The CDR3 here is CASSTYTGGYEQYF. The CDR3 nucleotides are TGTGCCAGTAGTACCTATACAGGGGGCTACGAGCAGTACTTC.

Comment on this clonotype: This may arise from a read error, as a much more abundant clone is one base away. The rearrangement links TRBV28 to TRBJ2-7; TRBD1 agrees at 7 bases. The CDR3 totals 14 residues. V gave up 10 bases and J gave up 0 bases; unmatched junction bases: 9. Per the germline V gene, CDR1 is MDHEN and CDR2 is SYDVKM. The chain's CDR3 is CATHRTGSSYEQYF. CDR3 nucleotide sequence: TGTGCCACCCACCGGACAGGCAGCTCCTACGAGCAGTACTTC.

The CDR3 DNA reads TGCAGTGCCTTTCTGGCCCAGGAGACCCAGTACTTC. Translated, it gives CSAFLAQETQYF. V usage is TRBV20-1 and J usage is TRBJ2-5; D is undetermined. Trimming removed 6 bases at V and 5 bases at J, with 13 bases between. CDR1 DFQATT and CDR2 SNEGSKA come from the germline V gene (reference sequence). The CDR3 consists of 12 residues.

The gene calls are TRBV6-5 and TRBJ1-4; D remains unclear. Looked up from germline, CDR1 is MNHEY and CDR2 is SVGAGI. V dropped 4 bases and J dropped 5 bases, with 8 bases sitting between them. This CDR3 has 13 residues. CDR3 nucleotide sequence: TGTGCCAGCAGTTTCGACACCAATGAAAAACTGTTTTTT. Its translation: CASSFDTNEKLFF.

This chain's CDR3 is CASSLLETGGMSVEETQYF. The CDR3 coding sequence is TGCGCCAGCAGCTTGCTCGAGACAGGGGGTATGTCTGTCGAGGAGACCCAGTACTTC. The chain links TRBV5-1 to TRBJ2-5, with TRBD1 matching 9 bases. The CDR3 is made up of 19 amino acids. Germline loops: CDR1 SGHRS, CDR2 YFSETQ. Trimming took 1 base from V and 5 from J; bases not matched to a gene: 18.

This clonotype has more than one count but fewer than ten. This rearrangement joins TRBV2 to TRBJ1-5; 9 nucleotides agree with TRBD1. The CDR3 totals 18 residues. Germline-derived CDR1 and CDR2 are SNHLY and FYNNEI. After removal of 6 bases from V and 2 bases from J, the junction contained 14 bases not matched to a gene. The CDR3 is CASSRPGTGTGGNQPQHF. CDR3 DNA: TGTGCCAGCAGCCGTCCCGGGACAGGGACCGGGGGCAATCAGCCCCAGCATTTT. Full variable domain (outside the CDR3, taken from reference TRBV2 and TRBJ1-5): EPEVTQTPSHQVTQMGQEVILRCVPISNHLYFYWYRQILGQKVEFLVSFYNNEISEKSEIFDDQFSVERPDGSNFTLKIRSTKLEDSAMYFCASSRPGTGTGGNQPQHFGDGTRLSIL.

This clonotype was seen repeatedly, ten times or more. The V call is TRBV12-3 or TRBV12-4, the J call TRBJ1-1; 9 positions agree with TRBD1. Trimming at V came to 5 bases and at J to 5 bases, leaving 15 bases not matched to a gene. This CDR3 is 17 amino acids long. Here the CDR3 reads CASSNERGTGRGTEAFF. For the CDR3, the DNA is TGTGCCAGCAGTAACGAAAGAGGGACAGGGAGAGGTACTGAAGCTTTCTTT.

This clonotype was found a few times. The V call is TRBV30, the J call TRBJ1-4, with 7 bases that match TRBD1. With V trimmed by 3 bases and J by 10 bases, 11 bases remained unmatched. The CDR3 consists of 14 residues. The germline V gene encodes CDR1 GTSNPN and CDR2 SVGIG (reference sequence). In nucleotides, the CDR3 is TGTGCCTGGAGCGCCAGCGACAGGGCCGGAAAACTGTTTTTT. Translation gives CAWSASDRAGKLFF.

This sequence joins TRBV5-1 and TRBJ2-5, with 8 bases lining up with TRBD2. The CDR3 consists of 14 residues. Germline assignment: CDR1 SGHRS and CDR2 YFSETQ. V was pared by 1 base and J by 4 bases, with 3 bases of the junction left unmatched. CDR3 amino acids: CASSLSSGRETQYF. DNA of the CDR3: TGCGCCAGCAGCTTGTCAAGCGGGAGAGAGACCCAGTACTTC.

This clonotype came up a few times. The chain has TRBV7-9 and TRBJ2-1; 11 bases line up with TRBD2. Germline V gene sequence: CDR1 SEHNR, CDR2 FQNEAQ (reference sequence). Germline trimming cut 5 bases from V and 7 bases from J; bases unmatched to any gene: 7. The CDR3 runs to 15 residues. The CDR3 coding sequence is TGTGCCAGCAGCGTACTAGCGGGAGTGTCTAATGAGCAGTTCTTC. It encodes CASSVLAGVSNEQFF.